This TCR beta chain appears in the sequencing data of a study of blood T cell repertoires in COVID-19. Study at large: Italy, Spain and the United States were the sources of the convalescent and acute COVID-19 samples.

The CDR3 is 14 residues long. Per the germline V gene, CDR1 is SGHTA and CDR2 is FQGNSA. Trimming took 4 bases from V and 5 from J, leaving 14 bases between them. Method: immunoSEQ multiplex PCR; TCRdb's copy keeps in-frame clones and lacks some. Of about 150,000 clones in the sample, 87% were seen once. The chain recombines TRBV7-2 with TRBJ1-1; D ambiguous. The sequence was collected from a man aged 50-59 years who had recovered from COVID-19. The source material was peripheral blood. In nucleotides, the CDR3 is TGTGCCAGCAGCTCCCTTCCCTCAGGAACTGAAGCTTTCTTT. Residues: CASSSLPSGTEAFF.